This T cell receptor beta chain was obtained from a study of T-cell memory formation after mild COVID-19. Points from the study as a whole: Contracting CD4+ clones sat mainly in CM and EM; CD8+ in EMRA. Cross-reactive memory appears to have joined, as suggested by some responding clones showing up in pre-infection memory.

Trimming took off 0 bases at V and 6 bases at J, with 12 bases between the two ends. The CDR3 has 14 residues. CDR1 and CDR2 (germline): SGHRS, YFSETQ. TCRdb processed the 5' RACE reads anew with MiXCR; each CDR3 protein has one entry. The sample shows under 300,000 distinct CDR3 sequences, around 8% of them seen only once. This clonotype was picked up many times. Its specificity is not known. The source of this sequence is a man younger than 30 who had mild COVID-19 (a few samples of this study predate the infection). Cell type and time point are not known. The chain couples TRBV5-1 to TRBJ1-2, with unresolved D. The sequencing sample was made of PBMCs or a T cell subset sorted from them (not recorded which). The CDR3 here is CASSLEAASNGYTF. The CDR3 region has the DNA TGCGCCAGCAGCTTGGAGGCGGCAAGCAATGGCTACACCTTC.